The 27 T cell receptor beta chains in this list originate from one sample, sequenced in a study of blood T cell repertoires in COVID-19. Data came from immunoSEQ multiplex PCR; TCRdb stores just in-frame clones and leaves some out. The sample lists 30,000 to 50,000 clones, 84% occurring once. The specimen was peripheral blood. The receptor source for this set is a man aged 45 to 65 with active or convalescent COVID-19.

The CDR3 sequence is CASSEVGVLEAFF. The DNA for the CDR3 is TGTGCCAGCAGTGAAGTAGGAGTCTTGGAAGCTTTCTTT. The chain recombines TRBV6-1 with TRBJ1-1; D gene ambiguous. CDR1 is MNHNS, CDR2 SASEGT, per germline. Trimming removed 1 base at V and 8 bases at J, with 11 bases between. The CDR3 is 13 residues long.

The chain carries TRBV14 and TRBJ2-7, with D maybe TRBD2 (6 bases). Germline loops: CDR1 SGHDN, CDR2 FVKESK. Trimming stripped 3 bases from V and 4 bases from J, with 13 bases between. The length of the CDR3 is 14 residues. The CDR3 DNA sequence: TGTGCCAGCAGCCAGGCAGGAGGGATTTACGAGCAGTACTTC. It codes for CASSQAGGIYEQYF.

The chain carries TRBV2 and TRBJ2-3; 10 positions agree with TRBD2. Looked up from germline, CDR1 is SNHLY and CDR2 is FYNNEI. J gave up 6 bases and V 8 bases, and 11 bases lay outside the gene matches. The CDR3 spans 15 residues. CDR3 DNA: TGTGCCAGCCTAGTAACTAGCGGGGCGCGGGATACGCAGTATTTT. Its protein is CASLVTSGARDTQYF.

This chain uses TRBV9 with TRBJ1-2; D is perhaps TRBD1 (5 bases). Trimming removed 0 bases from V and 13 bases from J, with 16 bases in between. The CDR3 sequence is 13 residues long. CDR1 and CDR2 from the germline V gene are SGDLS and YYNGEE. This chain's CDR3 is CASSVASGLPVTF. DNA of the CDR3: TGTGCCAGCAGCGTAGCCTCGGGACTTCCGGTCACCTTC. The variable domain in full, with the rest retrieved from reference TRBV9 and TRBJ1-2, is DSGVTQTPKHLITATGQRVTLRCSPRSGDLSVYWYQQSLDQGLQFLIQYYNGEERAKGNILERFSAQQFPDLHSELNLSSLELGDSALYFCASSVASGLPVTFGSGTRLTVV.

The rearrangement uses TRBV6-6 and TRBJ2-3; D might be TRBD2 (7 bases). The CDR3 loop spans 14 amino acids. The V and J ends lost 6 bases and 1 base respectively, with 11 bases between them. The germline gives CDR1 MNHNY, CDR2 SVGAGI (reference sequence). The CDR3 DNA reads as TGTGCCAGCAGGGGGGCGGGGGGCACAGATACGCAGTATTTT. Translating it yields CASRGAGGTDTQYF.

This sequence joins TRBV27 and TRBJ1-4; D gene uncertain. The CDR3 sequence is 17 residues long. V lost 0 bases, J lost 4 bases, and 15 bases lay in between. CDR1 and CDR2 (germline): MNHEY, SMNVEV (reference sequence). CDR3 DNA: TGTGCCAGCAGTTTATCGAGCGCGGGCCTCGGTAATGAAAAACTGTTTTTT. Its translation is CASSLSSAGLGNEKLFF.

CDR3 region: CASRVRGGNTEAFF. CDR3 in DNA: TGTGCCAGCAGGGTCAGAGGCGGGAACACTGAAGCTTTCTTT. This chain links TRBV28 with TRBJ1-1; D gene uncertain. Trimming left V 6 bases short and J 1 base short, with 12 bases between. CDR1 is MDHEN, CDR2 SYDVKM, per germline. CDR3 length: 14 residues.

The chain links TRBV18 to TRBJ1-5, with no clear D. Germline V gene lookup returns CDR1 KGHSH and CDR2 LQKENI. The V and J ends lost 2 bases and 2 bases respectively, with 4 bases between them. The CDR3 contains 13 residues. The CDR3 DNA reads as TGTGCCAGCTCACCAACAGGCAATCAGCCCCAGCATTTT. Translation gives CASSPTGNQPQHF.

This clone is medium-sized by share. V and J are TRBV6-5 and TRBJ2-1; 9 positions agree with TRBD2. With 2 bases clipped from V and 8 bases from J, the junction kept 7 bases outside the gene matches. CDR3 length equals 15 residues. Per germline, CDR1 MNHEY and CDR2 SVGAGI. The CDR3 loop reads CASSYGAGGPDEQFF. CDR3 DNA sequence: TGTGCCAGCAGTTACGGCGCGGGGGGGCCCGATGAGCAGTTCTTC.

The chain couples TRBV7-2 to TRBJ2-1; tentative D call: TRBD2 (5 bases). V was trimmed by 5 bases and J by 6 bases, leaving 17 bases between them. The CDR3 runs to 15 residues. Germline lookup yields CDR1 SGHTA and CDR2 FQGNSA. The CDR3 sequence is CASSPRGEVINEQFF. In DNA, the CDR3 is TGTGCCAGCAGCCCCCGGGGAGAAGTCATCAATGAGCAGTTCTTC.

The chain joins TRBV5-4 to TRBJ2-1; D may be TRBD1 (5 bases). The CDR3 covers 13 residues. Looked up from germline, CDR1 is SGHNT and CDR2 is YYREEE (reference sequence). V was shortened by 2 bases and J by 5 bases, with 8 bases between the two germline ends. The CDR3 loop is CASSFVGDNEQFF. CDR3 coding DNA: TGTGCCAGCAGCTTTGTAGGGGACAATGAGCAGTTCTTC.

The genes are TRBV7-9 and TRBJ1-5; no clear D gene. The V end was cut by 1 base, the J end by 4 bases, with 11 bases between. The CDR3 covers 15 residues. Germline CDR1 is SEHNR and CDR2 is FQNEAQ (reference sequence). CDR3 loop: CASSLESSLNQPQHF. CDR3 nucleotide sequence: TGTGCCAGCAGCTTAGAGAGTTCCCTAAATCAGCCCCAGCATTTT.

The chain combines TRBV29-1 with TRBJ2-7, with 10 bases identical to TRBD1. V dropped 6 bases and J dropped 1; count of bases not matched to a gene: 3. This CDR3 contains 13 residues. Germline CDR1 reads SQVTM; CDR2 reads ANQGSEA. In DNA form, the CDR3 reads TGCAGCGTGCTGGGACAGGGGTCCTACGAGCAGTACTTC. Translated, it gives CSVLGQGSYEQYF.

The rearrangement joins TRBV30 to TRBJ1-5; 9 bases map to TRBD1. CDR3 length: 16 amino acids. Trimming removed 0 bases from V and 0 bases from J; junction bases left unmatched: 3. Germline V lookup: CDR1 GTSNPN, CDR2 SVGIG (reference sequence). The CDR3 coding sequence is TGTGCCTGGAGTGTAGGGACAGGGCATAGCAATCAGCCCCAGCATTTT. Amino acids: CAWSVGTGHSNQPQHF.

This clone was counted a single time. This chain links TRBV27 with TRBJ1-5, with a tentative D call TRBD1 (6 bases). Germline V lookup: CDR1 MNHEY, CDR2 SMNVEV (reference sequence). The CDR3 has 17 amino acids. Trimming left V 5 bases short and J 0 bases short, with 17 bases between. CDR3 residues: CASSPRDIGYSNQPQHF. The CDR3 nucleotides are TGTGCCAGCAGTCCCCGGGACATCGGGTATAGCAATCAGCCCCAGCATTTT.

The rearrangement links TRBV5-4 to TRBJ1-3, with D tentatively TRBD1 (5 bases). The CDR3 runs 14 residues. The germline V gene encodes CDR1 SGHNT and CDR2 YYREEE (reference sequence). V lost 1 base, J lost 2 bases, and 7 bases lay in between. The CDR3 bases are TGTGCCAGCAGCTTGCTAGGGGCTGGAAACACCATATATTTT. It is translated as CASSLLGAGNTIYF.

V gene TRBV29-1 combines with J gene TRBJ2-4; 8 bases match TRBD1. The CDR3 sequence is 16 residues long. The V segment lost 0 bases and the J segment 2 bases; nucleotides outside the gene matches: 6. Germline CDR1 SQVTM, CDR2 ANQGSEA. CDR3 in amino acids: CSVEDRQGASKNIQYF. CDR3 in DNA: TGCAGCGTTGAAGATCGCCAGGGGGCGTCCAAAAACATTCAGTACTTC.

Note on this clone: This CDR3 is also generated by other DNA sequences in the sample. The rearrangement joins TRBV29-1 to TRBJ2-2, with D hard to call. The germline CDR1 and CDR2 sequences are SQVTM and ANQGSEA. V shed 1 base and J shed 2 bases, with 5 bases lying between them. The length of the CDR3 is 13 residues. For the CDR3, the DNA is TGCAGCGTTGAAGGACACAACACCGGGGAGCTGTTTTTT. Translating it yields CSVEGHNTGELFF.

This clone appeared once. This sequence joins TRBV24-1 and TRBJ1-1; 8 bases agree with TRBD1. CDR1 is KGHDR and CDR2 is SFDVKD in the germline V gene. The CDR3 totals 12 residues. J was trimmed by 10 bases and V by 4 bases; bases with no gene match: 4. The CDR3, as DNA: TGTGCCACCAGTGACCGGACAGGGAGAGCTTTCTTT. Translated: CATSDRTGRAFF.

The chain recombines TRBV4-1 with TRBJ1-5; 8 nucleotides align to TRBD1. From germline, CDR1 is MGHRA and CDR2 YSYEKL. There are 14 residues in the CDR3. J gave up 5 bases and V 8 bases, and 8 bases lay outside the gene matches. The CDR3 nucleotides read TGCGCCAGCTCCCTAGCAGGGGGCGATCAGCCCCAGCATTTT. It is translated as CASSLAGGDQPQHF.

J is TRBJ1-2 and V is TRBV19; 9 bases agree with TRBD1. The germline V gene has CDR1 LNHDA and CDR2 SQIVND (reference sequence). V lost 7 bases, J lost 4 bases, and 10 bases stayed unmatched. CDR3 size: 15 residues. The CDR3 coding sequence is TGTGCCAGTATTCCGGGACAGGGCTTTTCCTATGGCTACACCTTC. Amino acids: CASIPGQGFSYGYTF.

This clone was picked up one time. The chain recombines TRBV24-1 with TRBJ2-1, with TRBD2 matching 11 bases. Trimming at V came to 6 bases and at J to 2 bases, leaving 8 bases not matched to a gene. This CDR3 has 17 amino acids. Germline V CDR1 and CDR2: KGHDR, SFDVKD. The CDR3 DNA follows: TGTGCCACCAGTTCATCTAGCGGGGGGCGAGCCTACAATGAGCAGTTCTTC. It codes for CATSSSSGGRAYNEQFF.

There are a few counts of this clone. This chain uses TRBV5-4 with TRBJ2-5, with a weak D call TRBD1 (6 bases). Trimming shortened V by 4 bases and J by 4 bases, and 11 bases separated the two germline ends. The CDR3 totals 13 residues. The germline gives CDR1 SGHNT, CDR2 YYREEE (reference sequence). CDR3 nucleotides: TGTGCCAGCAGCGGGCCAGGGGTAGAGACCCAGTACTTC. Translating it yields CASSGPGVETQYF.

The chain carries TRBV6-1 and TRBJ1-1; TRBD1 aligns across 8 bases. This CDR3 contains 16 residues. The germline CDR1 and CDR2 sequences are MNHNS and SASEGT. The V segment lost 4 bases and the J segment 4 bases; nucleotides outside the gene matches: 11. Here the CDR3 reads CASSAYQGARSTEAFF. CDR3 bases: TGTGCCAGCAGTGCATATCAGGGGGCCAGGAGCACTGAAGCTTTCTTT.

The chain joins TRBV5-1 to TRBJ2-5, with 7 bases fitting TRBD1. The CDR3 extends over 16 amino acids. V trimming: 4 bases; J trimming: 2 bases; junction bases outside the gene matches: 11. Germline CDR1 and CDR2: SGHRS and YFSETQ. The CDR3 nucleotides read TGCGCCAGCAGCATCCACGGGACAGCCGTGCAAGAGACCCAGTACTTC. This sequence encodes CASSIHGTAVQETQYF. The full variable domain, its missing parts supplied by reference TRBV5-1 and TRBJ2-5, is KAGVTQTPRYLIKTRGQQVTLSCSPISGHRSVSWYQQTPGQGLQFLFEYFSETQRNKGNFPGRFSGRQFSNSRSEMNVSTLELGDSALYLCASSIHGTAVQETQYFGPGTRLLVL.

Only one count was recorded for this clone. CDR3 sequence reads: CASRGRGIEQFF. CDR3 DNA sequence: TGTGCCAGCAGGGGGAGAGGGATAGAGCAGTTCTTC. The chain is built from TRBV9 and TRBJ2-1; D may be TRBD2 (5 bases). The V gene's germline CDR1 is SGDLS and CDR2 YYNGEE. This CDR3 has 12 amino acids. V was pared by 5 bases and J by 10 bases, with 13 bases between. The complete variable domain, with remaining parts taken from reference TRBV9 and TRBJ2-1, reads DSGVTQTPKHLITATGQRVTLRCSPRSGDLSVYWYQQSLDQGLQFLIQYYNGEERAKGNILERFSAQQFPDLHSELNLSSLELGDSALYFCASRGRGIEQFFGPGTRLTVL.

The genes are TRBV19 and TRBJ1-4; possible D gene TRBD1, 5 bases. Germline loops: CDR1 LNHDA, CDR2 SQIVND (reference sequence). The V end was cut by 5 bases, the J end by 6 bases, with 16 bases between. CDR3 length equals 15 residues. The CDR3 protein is CASSSLSGGDEKLFF. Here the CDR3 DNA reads TGTGCCAGTAGTTCTCTCTCGGGAGGGGATGAAAAACTGTTTTTT.